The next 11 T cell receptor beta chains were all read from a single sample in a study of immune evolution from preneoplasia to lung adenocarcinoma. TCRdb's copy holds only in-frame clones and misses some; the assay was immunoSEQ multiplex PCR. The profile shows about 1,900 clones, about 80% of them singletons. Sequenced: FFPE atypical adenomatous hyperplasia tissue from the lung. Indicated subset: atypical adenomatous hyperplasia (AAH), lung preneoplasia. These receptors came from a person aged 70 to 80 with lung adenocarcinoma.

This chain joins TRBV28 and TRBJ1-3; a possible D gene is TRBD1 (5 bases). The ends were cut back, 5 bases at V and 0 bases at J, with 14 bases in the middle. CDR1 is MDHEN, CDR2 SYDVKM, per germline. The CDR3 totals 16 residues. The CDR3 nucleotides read TGTGCCAGCAGTGCCCCCGGGACGGACTCTGGAAACACCATATATTTT. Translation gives CASSAPGTDSGNTIYF.

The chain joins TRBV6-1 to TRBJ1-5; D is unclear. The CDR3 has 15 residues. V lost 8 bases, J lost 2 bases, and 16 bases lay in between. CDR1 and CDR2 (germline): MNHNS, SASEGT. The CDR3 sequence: CASASKGEGNQPQHF. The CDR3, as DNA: TGTGCCAGCGCCAGCAAGGGTGAGGGCAATCAGCCCCAGCATTTT.

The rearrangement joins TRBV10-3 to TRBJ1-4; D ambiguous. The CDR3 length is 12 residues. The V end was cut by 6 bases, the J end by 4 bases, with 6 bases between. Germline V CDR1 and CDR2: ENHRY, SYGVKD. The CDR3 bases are TGTGCCATCAGCGAGAATAATGAAAAACTGTTTTTT. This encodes CAISENNEKLFF.

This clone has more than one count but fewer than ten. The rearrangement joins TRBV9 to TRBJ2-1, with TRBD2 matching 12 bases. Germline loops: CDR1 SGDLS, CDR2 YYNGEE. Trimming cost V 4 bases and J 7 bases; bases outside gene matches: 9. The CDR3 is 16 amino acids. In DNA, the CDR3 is TGTGCCAGCAGCTCCCGGACTAGCGGGACTAGGAATGAGCAGTTCTTC. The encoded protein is CASSSRTSGTRNEQFF.

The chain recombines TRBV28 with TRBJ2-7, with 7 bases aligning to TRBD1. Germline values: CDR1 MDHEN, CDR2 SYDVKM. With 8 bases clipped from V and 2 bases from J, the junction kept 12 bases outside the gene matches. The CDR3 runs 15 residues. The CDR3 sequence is CASLWTRDSPYEQYF. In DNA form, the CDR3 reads TGTGCCAGCCTATGGACGAGGGACAGCCCCTACGAGCAGTACTTC.

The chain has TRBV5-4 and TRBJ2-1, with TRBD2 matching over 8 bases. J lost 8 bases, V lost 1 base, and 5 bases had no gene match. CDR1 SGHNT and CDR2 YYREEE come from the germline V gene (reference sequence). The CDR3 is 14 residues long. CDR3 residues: CASSLSPTSDEQFF. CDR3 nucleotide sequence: TGTGCCAGCAGCTTGTCGCCGACTAGCGATGAGCAGTTCTTC.

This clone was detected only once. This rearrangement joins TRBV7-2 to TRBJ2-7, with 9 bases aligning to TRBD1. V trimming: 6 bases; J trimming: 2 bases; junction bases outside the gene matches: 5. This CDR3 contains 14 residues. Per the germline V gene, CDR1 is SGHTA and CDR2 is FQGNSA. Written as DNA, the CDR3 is TGTGCCAGCAGTCCCGGACAGGGGACCTACGAGCAGTACTTC. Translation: CASSPGQGTYEQYF.

DNA of the CDR3: TGTGCCAGCAGCTTAGGGACAGTTCCGGTAGGGGATACGCAGTATTTT. This sequence encodes CASSLGTVPVGDTQYF. V usage is TRBV7-6 and J usage is TRBJ2-3, with D perhaps TRBD1 (6 bases). Germline assignment: CDR1 SGHVS and CDR2 FNYEAQ. The CDR3 covers 16 residues. With 1 base removed from V and 6 bases from J, the gap between germline ends came to 17 bases.

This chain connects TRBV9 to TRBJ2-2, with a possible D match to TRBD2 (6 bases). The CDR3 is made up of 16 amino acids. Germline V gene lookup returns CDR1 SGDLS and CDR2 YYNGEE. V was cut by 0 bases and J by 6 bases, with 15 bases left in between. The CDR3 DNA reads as TGTGCCAGCAGCGTAGATGGAGGGTCGCTGGCCGGGGAGCTGTTTTTT. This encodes CASSVDGGSLAGELFF.

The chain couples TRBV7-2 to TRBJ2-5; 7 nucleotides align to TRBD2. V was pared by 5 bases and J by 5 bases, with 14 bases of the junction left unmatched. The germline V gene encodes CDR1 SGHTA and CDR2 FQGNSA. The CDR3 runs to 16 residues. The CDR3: CASSTQAGLLRETQYF. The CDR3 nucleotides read TGTGCCAGCAGCACACAAGCGGGACTGCTTCGGGAGACCCAGTACTTC. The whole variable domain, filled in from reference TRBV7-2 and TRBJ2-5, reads GAGVSQSPSNKVTEKGKDVELRCDPISGHTALYWYRQSLGQGLEFLIYFQGNSAPDKSGLPSDRFSAERTGGSVSTLTIQRTQQEDSAVYLCASSTQAGLLRETQYFGPGTRLLVL.

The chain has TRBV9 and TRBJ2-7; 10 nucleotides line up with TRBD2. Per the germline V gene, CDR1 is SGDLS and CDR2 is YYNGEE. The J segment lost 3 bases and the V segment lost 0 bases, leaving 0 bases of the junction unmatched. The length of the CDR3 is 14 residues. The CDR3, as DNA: TGTGCCAGCAGCGTAGGACTAGCGGGCTACGAGCAGTACTTC. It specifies CASSVGLAGYEQYF. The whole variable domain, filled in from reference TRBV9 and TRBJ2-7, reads DSGVTQTPKHLITATGQRVTLRCSPRSGDLSVYWYQQSLDQGLQFLIQYYNGEERAKGNILERFSAQQFPDLHSELNLSSLELGDSALYFCASSVGLAGYEQYFGPGTRLTVT.